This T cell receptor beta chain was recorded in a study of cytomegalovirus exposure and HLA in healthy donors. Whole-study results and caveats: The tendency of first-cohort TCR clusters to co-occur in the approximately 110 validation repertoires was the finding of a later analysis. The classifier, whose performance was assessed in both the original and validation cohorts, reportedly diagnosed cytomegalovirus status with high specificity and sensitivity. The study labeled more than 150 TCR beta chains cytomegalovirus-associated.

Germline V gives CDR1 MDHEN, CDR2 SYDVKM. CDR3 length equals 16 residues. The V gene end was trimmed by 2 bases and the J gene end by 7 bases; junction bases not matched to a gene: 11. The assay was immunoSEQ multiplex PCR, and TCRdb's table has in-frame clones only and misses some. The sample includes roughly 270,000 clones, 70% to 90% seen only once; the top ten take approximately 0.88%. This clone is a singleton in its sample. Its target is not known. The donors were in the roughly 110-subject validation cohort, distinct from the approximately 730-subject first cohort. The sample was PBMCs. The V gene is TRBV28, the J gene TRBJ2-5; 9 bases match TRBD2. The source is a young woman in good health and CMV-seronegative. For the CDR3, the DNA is TGTGCCAGCAGTTTACCCCTCCCTAGCGGGAAGATGACCCAGTACTTC. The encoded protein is CASSLPLPSGKMTQYF.